This entry lists 2 T cell receptor beta chains sequenced from one sample in a study of response to subunit inactivated influenza vaccine. TCRdb processed the RT-PCR reads anew with MiXCR; each CDR3 protein has one entry. The profile shows hundreds of thousands of distinct CDR3 sequences, approximately 15% of them singletons. The sequenced sample was PBMCs from blood, obtained about 14 days before vaccination. The source is a man in his fifties who received an inactivated influenza vaccine.

The CDR3 sequence: CASSLERGQAYF. The CDR3 region has the DNA TGTGCCAGCAGCCTCGAGCGGGGGCAGGCGTATTTT. The rearrangement uses TRBV7-2 and TRBJ2-3; 8 positions match TRBD2. Germline loops: CDR1 SGHTA, CDR2 FQGNSA. V lost 5 bases, J lost 14 bases, and 9 bases stayed unmatched. The CDR3 covers 12 residues.

The chain links TRBV12-3 or TRBV12-4 to TRBJ1-5, with D maybe TRBD1 (5 bases). The CDR3 covers 14 residues. V lost 2 bases and J lost 3, with 8 bases in between. The CDR3 DNA reads TGTGCCAGCAGTTTACCGGGGGTCAATCAGCCCCAGCATTTT. Protein product: CASSLPGVNQPQHF.